This T cell receptor beta chain was documented in a study of blood T cell repertoires in COVID-19. Overall study: Nucleic acid was either cDNA or gDNA, and it came from T cells, B-cell-depleted T cells, or PBMCs.

Everyone who took part was about 18 to 90 years old, and they came from 20 to 25 US areas. Methods used by the authors: For nucleated cells, counts were estimated from reference gene primer amplification. The method was immunoSEQ multiplex PCR; TCRdb's version includes in-frame clones alone and lacks a portion of them. V and J calls and clone size are given by that table; D and trimming were obtained from the DNA. The sample lists about 230,000 clones, about 85% occurring once. V lost 10 bases and J 4 bases, leaving 9 bases between the germline ends. There are 11 residues in the CDR3. Germline values: CDR1 MNHEY, CDR2 SVGAGI.

The gene calls are TRBV6-5 and TRBJ2-3; possibly TRBD2 for D (5 bases). The sequence came from a man aged 30 to 39 who had recovered from COVID-19. Sequenced: PBMCs or T cells enriched from blood (not recorded which). The CDR3 DNA reads as TGTGCCACGGGGTATCCAGATACGCAGTATTTT. Its protein is CATGYPDTQYF.